This T cell receptor (beta chain) was sequenced for a study of neurological immune-mediated disorders. Overall study results and limits: Patients with HTLV-1-associated myelopathy showed the most TCR clonal expansion. Those with multiple sclerosis showed the least, falling below healthy controls.

There are many counts of this clonotype. The target antigen is unknown. From 15-18 subjects, every sequencing run obtained over 160 million TCR-beta sequences. TCRdb redid the calling of the 5' RACE reads with MiXCR, one entry per CDR3 protein. The data show roughly 100,000 distinct CDR3 sequences, 3.5% seen once. Germline V gene lookup returns CDR1 DFQATT and CDR2 SNEGSKA (reference sequence). Losses at the gene ends were 6 bases for V and 2 bases for J; bases not matched to a gene: 6. The CDR3 covers 13 residues. The chain couples TRBV20-1 to TRBJ1-1; 7 nucleotides line up with TRBD1. Sequencing was performed on PBMCs. The origin of this receptor is a woman aged 18-29 years with multiple sclerosis. The CDR3 protein is CSAPGQFNTEAFF. CDR3 DNA sequence: TGCAGTGCCCCGGGACAGTTCAACACTGAAGCTTTCTTT.